The next 8 T cell receptor beta chains were all read from a single sample in a study of blood T cells in healthy people across ages. Through a sample-barcoded 5' primer and a J-beta primer mix, a second PCR was run for roughly 7 to 12 cycles. MiXCR, applied by TCRdb to the 5' RACE reads, yields one record per CDR3 protein. The data hold around 780,000 distinct CDR3 sequences, with about 56% observed a single time. Sequenced material: blood. Receptors were obtained from a man aged 40-50 years in good health.

This clonotype is a singleton in its sample. The chain links TRBV20-1 to TRBJ2-5; D might be TRBD1 (6 bases). This CDR3 contains 12 residues. Germline CDR1 and CDR2: DFQATT and SNEGSKA (reference sequence). The germline V and J ends were trimmed by 6 bases and 0 bases, with 8 bases remaining between them. As DNA, the CDR3 is TGCAGTGCAGGACAGTACCAAGAGACCCAGTACTTC. Protein: CSAGQYQETQYF.

The CDR3, as DNA: TGTGCCAGCAGCGTAGGCGCTAGCGGGTCCGATACGCAGTATTTT. Its translation: CASSVGASGSDTQYF. The genes are TRBV9 and TRBJ2-3, with TRBD2 identical over 8 bases. CDR1 SGDLS and CDR2 YYNGEE come from the germline V gene. The CDR3 is 15 residues long. The V and J ends lost 0 bases and 6 bases, in that order; junction bases with no gene match: 6. The variable domain in full, completed from reference TRBV9 and TRBJ2-3, reads DSGVTQTPKHLITATGQRVTLRCSPRSGDLSVYWYQQSLDQGLQFLIQYYNGEERAKGNILERFSAQQFPDLHSELNLSSLELGDSALYFCASSVGASGSDTQYFGPGTRLTVL.

This clonotype was seen only a few times. The rearrangement joins TRBV5-1 to TRBJ2-7; no clear D. Looked up from germline, CDR1 is SGHRS and CDR2 is YFSETQ. This CDR3 spans 12 amino acids. V dropped 0 bases and J dropped 5 bases, with 6 bases sitting between them. CDR3 in amino acids: CASSLGKDEQYF. CDR3 DNA: TGCGCCAGCAGCTTGGGTAAGGACGAGCAGTACTTC.

A few counts support this clonotype. The chain has TRBV7-2 and TRBJ2-3; TRBD1 matches at 7 bases. The CDR3 contains 14 residues. The germline CDR1 and CDR2 sequences are SGHTA and FQGNSA. With 5 bases clipped from V and 10 bases from J, the junction kept 12 bases outside the gene matches. The CDR3 sequence: CASSPISGQGAQYF. The CDR3 DNA follows: TGTGCCAGCAGCCCCATCTCTGGGCAGGGGGCGCAGTATTTT.

V and J are TRBV7-2 and TRBJ2-3, with 7 bases that match TRBD2. V trimming: 4 bases; J trimming: 0 bases; junction bases outside the gene matches: 13. The CDR3 runs to 18 residues. Germline V gene sequence: CDR1 SGHTA, CDR2 FQGNSA. For the CDR3, the DNA is TGTGCCAGCAGCTCGATCGGATCGGGGACTACTAGCACAGATACGCAGTATTTT. Translated: CASSSIGSGTTSTDTQYF. The full variable domain, rest sourced from reference TRBV7-2 and TRBJ2-3, is GAGVSQSPSNKVTEKGKDVELRCDPISGHTALYWYRQSLGQGLEFLIYFQGNSAPDKSGLPSDRFSAERTGGSVSTLTIQRTQQEDSAVYLCASSSIGSGTTSTDTQYFGPGTRLTVL.

This sequence joins TRBV6-1 and TRBJ1-5; 8 nucleotides match TRBD1. V shed 3 bases and J 3 bases; nucleotides not matched to a gene: 1. CDR1 is MNHNS, CDR2 SASEGT, per germline. CDR3 size: 14 residues. This CDR3 reads CASSEGQANQPQHF. The CDR3 DNA is TGTGCCAGCAGTGAGGGACAGGCCAATCAGCCCCAGCATTTT.

The V call is TRBV6-2 or TRBV6-3, the J call TRBJ2-7; 7 nucleotides match TRBD2. The CDR3 totals 16 residues. CDR1 is MNHEY and CDR2 is SVGEGT in the germline V gene. J was trimmed by 2 bases and V by 5 bases; bases with no gene match: 12. The CDR3 bases are TGTGCCAGCAGTCCCGTCGCGGGGGAAACTACCTACGAGCAGTACTTC. Protein product: CASSPVAGETTYEQYF.

The gene calls are TRBV7-6 and TRBJ2-3; 8 nucleotides line up with TRBD2. Trimming took 3 bases from V and 2 from J; bases not matched to a gene: 10. This CDR3 is built from 17 residues. Germline V gene sequence: CDR1 SGHVS, CDR2 FNYEAQ. The CDR3 bases are TGTGCCAGCAGCTTGGTATCCCTAGCGGGTCACACAGATACGCAGTATTTT. Amino acids: CASSLVSLAGHTDTQYF. Together with reference TRBV7-6 and TRBJ2-3, the CDR3 gives the full variable domain: GAGVSQSPRYKVTKRGQDVALRCDPISGHVSLYWYRQALGQGPEFLTYFNYEAQQDKSGLPNDRFSAERPEGSISTLTIQRTEQRDSAMYRCASSLVSLAGHTDTQYFGPGTRLTVL.